The 18 T cell receptor beta chains listed next were all sequenced from one sample in a study of spatial heterogeneity in lung cancer. MiXCR was run by TCRdb on the 5' RACE reads, yielding one entry per CDR3 protein. Among 50,000 to 60,000 distinct CDR3 sequences, roughly 7.4% were seen once, and the ten largest hold approximately 40%. Time point described: blood at routine non-recurrence follow-up after resection. The input material, whole RNA from tumor, nontumor lung or frozen PBMC, was sequenced unsorted. This specimen consisted of PBMCs, obtained at follow-up. These receptors all come from a female donor with early-stage non-small cell lung cancer.

This clonotype was detected many times. This chain uses TRBV2 with TRBJ2-1, with 10 bases identical to TRBD1. Trimming at V came to 4 bases and at J to 7 bases, leaving 7 bases not matched to a gene. The CDR3 has 15 residues. Germline V gene lookup returns CDR1 SNHLY and CDR2 FYNNEI. CDR3 sequence: CASSVLRDRGNEQFF. CDR3 in DNA: TGTGCCAGCAGTGTGTTAAGGGACAGGGGAAATGAGCAGTTCTTC.

This clonotype has a count of ten or more. This chain connects TRBV6-2 or TRBV6-3 to TRBJ2-2; 7 bases are shared with TRBD2. The CDR3 sequence is 15 residues long. Germline V gene lookup returns CDR1 MNHEY and CDR2 SVGEGT. Trimming at V came to 5 bases and at J to 1 base, leaving 4 bases not matched to a gene. The CDR3 sequence is CASSLAGENTGELFF. The CDR3 DNA is TGTGCCAGCAGTCTGGCGGGGGAGAACACCGGGGAGCTGTTTTTT.

This clonotype was observed many times. J is TRBJ1-1 and V is TRBV11-2; TRBD1 matches at 9 bases. Germline-derived CDR1 and CDR2 are SGHAT and FQNNGV. The CDR3 sequence is 15 residues long. The V segment lost 5 bases and the J segment 9 bases; nucleotides outside the gene matches: 13. As DNA, the CDR3 is TGTGCCAGCAGCGCAAACAGGGGGCTAACTACTAAAGCTTTCTTT. This sequence encodes CASSANRGLTTKAFF.

This clonotype has just a few counts. This chain joins TRBV20-1 and TRBJ1-1; D might be TRBD1 (6 bases). Trimming shortened V by 2 bases and J by 4 bases, and 23 bases separated the two germline ends. In germline, CDR1 is DFQATT, CDR2 SNEGSKA (reference sequence). This CDR3 contains 17 residues. CDR3 sequence: CSARRGAPGLGGTEAFF. CDR3 bases: TGCAGTGCTAGAAGGGGGGCCCCGGGCCTGGGCGGCACTGAAGCTTTCTTT.

J is TRBJ1-5 and V is TRBV19, with D possibly being TRBD1 (5 bases). The V gene lost 10 bases and the J gene lost 3 bases, with 19 bases spanning the gap. CDR1 is LNHDA, CDR2 SQIVND, per germline (reference sequence). The CDR3 loop spans 15 amino acids. Here the CDR3 reads CATEGQNRVNQPQHF. The CDR3, as DNA: TGTGCCACCGAAGGACAAAATAGGGTCAATCAGCCCCAGCATTTT.

This clonotype came up many times. One end of the junction varies from germline; a read error may be responsible. The chain combines TRBV14 with TRBJ1-2, with D unresolved. This CDR3 contains 9 residues. CDR1 is SGHDN, CDR2 FVKESK, per germline. CDR3 coding DNA: TGTGCCAGCAGCCTTTGGCCCTCCTTC. Amino acid sequence: CASSLWPSF.

This clonotype appeared many times. DNA of the CDR3: TGTGCCAGCAGCCCCTCCCTCATGATCTACGAGCAGTACTTC. Encoded protein: CASSPSLMIYEQYF. The rearrangement links TRBV7-9 to TRBJ2-7; no clear D gene. CDR3 length: 14 residues. Germline assignment: CDR1 SEHNR and CDR2 FQNEAQ (reference sequence). V lost 5 bases, J lost 3 bases, and 14 bases lay in between.

This clonotype was detected ten times or more. The rearrangement uses TRBV5-1 and TRBJ1-4; no reliable D call. V was trimmed by 5 bases and J by 6 bases, leaving 11 bases between them. This CDR3 is built from 13 residues. Germline-derived CDR1 and CDR2 are SGHRS and YFSETQ. CDR3 sequence reads: CASSWGRDEKLFF. The DNA for the CDR3 is TGCGCCAGCAGTTGGGGAAGGGATGAAAAACTGTTTTTT. The whole variable domain, filled in from reference TRBV5-1 and TRBJ1-4, reads KAGVTQTPRYLIKTRGQQVTLSCSPISGHRSVSWYQQTPGQGLQFLFEYFSETQRNKGNFPGRFSGRQFSNSRSEMNVSTLELGDSALYLCASSWGRDEKLFFGSGTQLSVL.

Ten or more counts support this clonotype. The rearrangement joins TRBV5-5 to TRBJ2-7; tentative D call: TRBD2 (5 bases). CDR1 is SGHKS, CDR2 YYEKEE, per germline (reference sequence). The CDR3 totals 14 residues. The V end was cut by 0 bases, the J end by 3 bases, with 10 bases between. CDR3 sequence: CASSLGGNGYEQYF. The CDR3 coding sequence is TGTGCCAGCAGCTTGGGAGGGAACGGCTACGAGCAGTACTTC. Variable domain in full (rest from reference TRBV5-5 and TRBJ2-7): DAGVTQSPTHLIKTRGQQVTLRCSPISGHKSVSWYQQVLGQGPQFIFQYYEKEERGRGNFPDRFSARQFPNYSSELNVNALLLGDSALYLCASSLGGNGYEQYFGPGTRLTVT.

This chain connects TRBV18 to TRBJ1-1; D remains ambiguous. Germline V gene data show CDR1 as KGHSH and CDR2 as LQKENI. The CDR3 has 13 amino acids. V lost 7 bases to trimming and J lost 5 bases, with 14 bases between them. CDR3 in amino acids: CASFPAAGTEAFF. DNA of the CDR3: TGTGCCAGCTTTCCGGCCGCGGGGACTGAAGCTTTCTTT.

This chain connects TRBV6-2 or TRBV6-3 to TRBJ2-1; tentative D call: TRBD1 (6 bases). The germline V gene encodes CDR1 MNHEY and CDR2 SVGEGT. V gave up 8 bases and J gave up 3 bases, with 11 bases separating them. The CDR3 runs to 13 residues. The CDR3 here is CASQRDNYNEQFF. CDR3 sequence (DNA): TGTGCCAGCCAACGGGACAACTACAATGAGCAGTTCTTC.

This clonotype has only a few counts. CDR3 in amino acids: CASSRGEYSNQPQHF. The CDR3, as DNA: TGTGCCAGCAGTAGGGGGGAGTATAGCAATCAGCCCCAGCATTTT. The chain is built from TRBV7-9 and TRBJ1-5; D might be TRBD1 (6 bases). The germline CDR1 and CDR2 sequences are SEHNR and FQNEAQ (reference sequence). V gave up 6 bases and J gave up 0 bases, with 12 bases separating them. The CDR3 consists of 15 residues.

This clonotype came up many times. The chain is built from TRBV20-1 and TRBJ2-1; D is undetermined. This CDR3 is built from 11 residues. Between the trimmed V and J ends, which lost 0 bases and 6 bases, there was a span of 3 bases. Germline-derived CDR1 and CDR2 are DFQATT and SNEGSKA (reference sequence). The CDR3, as DNA: TGCAGTGCTAGAGACCCCAATGAGCAGTTCTTC. The encoded protein is CSARDPNEQFF.

There are a few counts of this clonotype. The rearrangement uses TRBV19 and TRBJ1-2, with TRBD1 as a possible D gene (6 bases). The CDR3 runs 13 residues. V gave up 6 bases and J gave up 2 bases, with 10 bases separating them. The germline gives CDR1 LNHDA, CDR2 SQIVND (reference sequence). CDR3 in amino acids: CASSKDRNYGYTF. For the CDR3, the DNA is TGTGCCAGTAGCAAGGACAGAAACTATGGCTACACCTTC.

This clonotype has more than one count but fewer than ten. The J gene is TRBJ1-5, the V gene TRBV19, with D uncertain. The V and J ends lost 4 bases and 3 bases respectively, with 4 bases between them. Germline CDR1 LNHDA, CDR2 SQIVND (reference sequence). The CDR3 is 12 residues long. The CDR3 DNA is TGTGCCAGTAGTAGACCCAATCAGCCCCAGCATTTT. Its protein is CASSRPNQPQHF.

V and J are TRBV5-1 and TRBJ2-3; D remains unclear. Trimming removed 3 bases at V and 4 bases at J, with 9 bases between. Germline V gene lookup returns CDR1 SGHRS and CDR2 YFSETQ. The CDR3 has 13 amino acids. This CDR3 reads CASSYRGADTQYF. CDR3 nucleotide sequence: TGCGCCAGCAGCTATCGCGGCGCAGATACGCAGTATTTT.

This clonotype was seen many times. The V call is TRBV28, the J call TRBJ1-5; no clear D. This CDR3 comprises 12 residues. V lost 6 bases, J lost 7 bases, and 10 bases lay in between. The V gene's germline CDR1 is MDHEN and CDR2 SYDVKM. CDR3 region: CASSPVWQPQHF. The CDR3 coding sequence is TGTGCCAGCAGCCCGGTCTGGCAGCCCCAGCATTTT.

This clonotype has a count of ten or more. This chain joins TRBV5-1 and TRBJ1-1; 8 bases map to TRBD1. The CDR3 has 16 residues. Germline CDR1 reads SGHRS; CDR2 reads YFSETQ. The ends lost 5 bases at V and 1 base at J; junction bases unmatched: 10. CDR3 amino acids: CASSLGTGTGNTEAFF. The CDR3 bases are TGCGCCAGCAGTCTTGGGACCGGGACAGGGAACACTGAAGCTTTCTTT.